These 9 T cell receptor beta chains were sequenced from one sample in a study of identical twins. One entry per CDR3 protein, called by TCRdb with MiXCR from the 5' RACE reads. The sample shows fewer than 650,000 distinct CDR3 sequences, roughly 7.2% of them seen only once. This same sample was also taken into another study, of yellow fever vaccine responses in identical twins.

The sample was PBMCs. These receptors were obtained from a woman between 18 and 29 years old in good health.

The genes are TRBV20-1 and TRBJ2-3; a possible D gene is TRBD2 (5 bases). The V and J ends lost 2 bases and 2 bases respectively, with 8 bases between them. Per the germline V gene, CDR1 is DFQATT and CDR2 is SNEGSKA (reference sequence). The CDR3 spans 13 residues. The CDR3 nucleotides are TGCAGTGCTAGAAAAGCGGCCACAGATACGCAGTATTTT. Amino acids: CSARKAATDTQYF.

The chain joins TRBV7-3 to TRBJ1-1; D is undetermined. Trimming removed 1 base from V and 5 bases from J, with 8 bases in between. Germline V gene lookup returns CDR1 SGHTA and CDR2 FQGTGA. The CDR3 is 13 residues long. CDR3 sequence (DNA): TGTGCCAGCAGCTTAAATGGGATAACTGAAGCTTTCTTT. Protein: CASSLNGITEAFF.

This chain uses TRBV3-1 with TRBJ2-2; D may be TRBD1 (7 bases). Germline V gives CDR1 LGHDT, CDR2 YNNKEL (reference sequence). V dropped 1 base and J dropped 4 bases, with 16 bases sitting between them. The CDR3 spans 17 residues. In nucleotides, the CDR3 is TGTGCCAGCAGCCAAGGTCATGACAGGGAGGCCACCGGGGAGCTGTTTTTT. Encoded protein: CASSQGHDREATGELFF.

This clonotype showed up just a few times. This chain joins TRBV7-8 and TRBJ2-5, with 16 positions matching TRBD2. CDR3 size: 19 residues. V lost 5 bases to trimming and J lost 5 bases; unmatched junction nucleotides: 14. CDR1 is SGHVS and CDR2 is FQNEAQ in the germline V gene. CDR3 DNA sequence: TGTGCCAGCAGCGCCTTTTCCGGGACTAGCGGGAGGGCCATGGAGACCCAGTACTTC. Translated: CASSAFSGTSGRAMETQYF.

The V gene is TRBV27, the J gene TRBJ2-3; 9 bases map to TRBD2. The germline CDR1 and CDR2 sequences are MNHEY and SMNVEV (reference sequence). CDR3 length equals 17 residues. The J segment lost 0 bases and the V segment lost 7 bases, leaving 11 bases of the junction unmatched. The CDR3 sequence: CASTGLAGLTSTDTQYF. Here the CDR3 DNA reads TGTGCCAGCACGGGGCTAGCGGGGCTTACTAGCACAGATACGCAGTATTTT.

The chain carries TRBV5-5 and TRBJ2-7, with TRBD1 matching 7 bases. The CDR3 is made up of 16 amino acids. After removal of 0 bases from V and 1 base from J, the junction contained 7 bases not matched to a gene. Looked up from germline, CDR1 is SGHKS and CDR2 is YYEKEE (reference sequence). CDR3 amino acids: CASSLVGDSASYEQYF. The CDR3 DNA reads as TGTGCCAGCAGCTTGGTTGGGGACAGCGCATCCTACGAGCAGTACTTC.

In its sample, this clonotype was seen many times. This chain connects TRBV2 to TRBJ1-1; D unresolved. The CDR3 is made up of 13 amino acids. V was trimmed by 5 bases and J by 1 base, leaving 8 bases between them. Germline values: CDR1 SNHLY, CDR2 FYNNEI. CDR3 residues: CASSIMGNTEAFF. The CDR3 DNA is TGTGCCAGCAGTATCATGGGGAACACTGAAGCTTTCTTT.

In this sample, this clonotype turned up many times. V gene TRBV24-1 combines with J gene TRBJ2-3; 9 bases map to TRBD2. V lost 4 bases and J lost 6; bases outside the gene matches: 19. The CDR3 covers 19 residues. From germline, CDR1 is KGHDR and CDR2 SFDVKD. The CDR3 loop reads CATSDPPPTRGGFTDTQYF. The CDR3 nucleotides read TGTGCCACCAGTGACCCACCTCCTACGCGGGGGGGCTTCACGGATACGCAGTATTTT.

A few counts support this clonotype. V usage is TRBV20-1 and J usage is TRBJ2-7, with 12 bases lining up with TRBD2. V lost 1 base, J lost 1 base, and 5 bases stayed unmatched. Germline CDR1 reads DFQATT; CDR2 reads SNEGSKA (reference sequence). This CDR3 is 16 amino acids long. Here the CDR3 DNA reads TGCAGTGCTAGAGGGCTAGCGGGAGGGCCGTCCTACGAGCAGTACTTC. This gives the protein CSARGLAGGPSYEQYF.